In this sample, the clone carrying this TCR beta chain turned up many times. The data derive from a study of neurological immune-mediated disorders. MiXCR was run by TCRdb on the 5' RACE reads, yielding one entry per CDR3 protein. The sample shows 35,000 to 40,000 distinct CDR3 sequences, under 14% of them seen only once. V was shortened by 0 bases and J by 3 bases, with 5 bases between the two germline ends. CDR3 length: 13 residues. Germline V lookup: CDR1 SGHRS, CDR2 YFSETQ. The sample comprised CD4+ T cells from blood. The genes are TRBV5-1 and TRBJ2-3; no reliable D call. The source is a woman younger than 45 with HTLV-1-associated myelopathy (HAM/TSP). The DNA for the CDR3 is TGCGCCAGCAGCTTGGAAAGGACAGATACGCAGTATTTT. The encoded protein is CASSLERTDTQYF. Based on the CDR3 plus reference TRBV5-1 and TRBJ2-3, the full variable domain is KAGVTQTPRYLIKTRGQQVTLSCSPISGHRSVSWYQQTPGQGLQFLFEYFSETQRNKGNFPGRFSGRQFSNSRSEMNVSTLELGDSALYLCASSLERTDTQYFGPGTRLTVL.